This T cell receptor (beta chain) was sequenced during a study of CD8 T cells in Susac syndrome. Study summary: Active disease was present in five or six of the sequenced Susac syndrome patients, whereas under 10 of them were in remission. When blood was drawn, the patients with Susac syndrome were therapy-naive, on corticosteroids, or on intravenous immunoglobulin alone.

CD8+ and CD4+ T cells circulating in blood were sequenced for TCR beta. Trimming removed 5 bases at V and 1 base at J, with 17 bases between. This CDR3 comprises 16 residues. Random hexamers served to reverse transcribe roughly 0.45 to 1 ug RNA. MiXCR was run by TCRdb on the immunoSEQ multiplex PCR reads, yielding one entry per CDR3 protein. This sample has 120,000 or so distinct CDR3 sequences, with nearly 96% found just once. The genes are TRBV12-3 or TRBV12-4 and TRBJ2-5; D could derive from TRBD1 or TRBD2 (6 bases each). This receptor was obtained from a human donor with Susac syndrome. Material: CD4+ T cells from PBMCs. The CDR3 nucleotides are TGTGCCAGCAGTCCAAGGGGGACTTCCATCCAAGAGACCCAGTACTTC. Translated: CASSPRGTSIQETQYF.